This T cell receptor (beta chain) was observed in a study of T cell changes during pregnancy in multiple sclerosis. Profiled with immunoSEQ multiplex PCR; TCRdb holds only in-frame clones, not every one. This table has fewer than 75,000 clones, about 89% appearing once. The V gene's germline CDR1 is SGHRS and CDR2 YFSETQ. This CDR3 spans 16 amino acids. V shed 1 base and J 4 bases; nucleotides not matched to a gene: 10. J is TRBJ1-1 and V is TRBV5-1, with 7 bases lining up with TRBD1. The material sequenced was peripheral blood, taken in the second trimester of pregnancy. This receptor was taken from a female donor with multiple sclerosis, enrolled in a pregnancy study. The DNA of the CDR3 is TGCGCCAGCAGCTTGTACTCGGACCCAGGGGGCACTGAAGCTTTCTTT. Its protein product is CASSLYSDPGGTEAFF.